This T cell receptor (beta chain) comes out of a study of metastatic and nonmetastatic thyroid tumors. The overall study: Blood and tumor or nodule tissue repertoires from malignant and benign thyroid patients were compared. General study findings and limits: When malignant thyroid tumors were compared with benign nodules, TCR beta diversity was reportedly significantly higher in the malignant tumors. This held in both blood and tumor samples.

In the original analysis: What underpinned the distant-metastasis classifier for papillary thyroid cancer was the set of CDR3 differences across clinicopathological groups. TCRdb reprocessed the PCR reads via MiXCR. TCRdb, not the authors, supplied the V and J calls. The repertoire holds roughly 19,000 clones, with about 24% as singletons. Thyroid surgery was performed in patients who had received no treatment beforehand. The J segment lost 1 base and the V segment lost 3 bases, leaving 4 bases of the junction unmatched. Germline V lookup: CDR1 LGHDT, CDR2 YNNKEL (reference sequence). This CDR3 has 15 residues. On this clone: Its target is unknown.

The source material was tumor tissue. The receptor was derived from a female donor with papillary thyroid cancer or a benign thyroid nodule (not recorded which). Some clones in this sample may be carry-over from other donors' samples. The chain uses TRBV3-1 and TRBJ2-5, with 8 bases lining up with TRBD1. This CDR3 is CASSQADRAQETQYF. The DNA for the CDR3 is TGTGCCAGCAGCCAGGCGGACAGGGCCCAAGAGACCCAGTACTTC.